This TCR beta chain was sequenced in a study of shared clonotypes between healthy human individuals. General study points: Clonotype sharing among the donors was expected to vary with sequencing depth. Generally, naive subsets (rather than memory subsets) showed larger estimated richness. In four donors, about 5% of naive CD4 clonotypes appeared in common.

The CDR3 contains 14 residues. Deletions cut 5 bases from V and 7 bases from J, with 14 bases between. Germline CDR1 and CDR2: SGHAT and FQDESV (reference sequence). Sequencing used immunoSEQ multiplex PCR; TCRdb keeps in-frame clones, though not all of them. This sample has about 680,000 clones; over 65% occur once, and the top ten carry more than 1.5%. This clone was detected only a few times. Its antigen is still unknown. Sequencing was performed on memory CD4+ T cells sorted from blood. Subset reported: CD45RA-negative fraction. This rearrangement joins TRBV11-1 to TRBJ2-2, with D tentatively TRBD2 (6 bases). The origin of this receptor is a woman in her 30s in good health. This CDR3 is CASSPISGGGELFF. CDR3 nucleotide sequence: TGTGCCAGCAGCCCCATTAGCGGAGGCGGGGAGCTGTTTTTT. The full variable domain, rest sourced from reference TRBV11-1 and TRBJ2-2, is EAEVAQSPRYKITEKSQAVAFWCDPISGHATLYWYRQILGQGPELLVQFQDESVVDDSQLPKDRFSAERLKGVDSTLKIQPAELGDSAMYLCASSPISGGGELFFGEGSRLTVL.